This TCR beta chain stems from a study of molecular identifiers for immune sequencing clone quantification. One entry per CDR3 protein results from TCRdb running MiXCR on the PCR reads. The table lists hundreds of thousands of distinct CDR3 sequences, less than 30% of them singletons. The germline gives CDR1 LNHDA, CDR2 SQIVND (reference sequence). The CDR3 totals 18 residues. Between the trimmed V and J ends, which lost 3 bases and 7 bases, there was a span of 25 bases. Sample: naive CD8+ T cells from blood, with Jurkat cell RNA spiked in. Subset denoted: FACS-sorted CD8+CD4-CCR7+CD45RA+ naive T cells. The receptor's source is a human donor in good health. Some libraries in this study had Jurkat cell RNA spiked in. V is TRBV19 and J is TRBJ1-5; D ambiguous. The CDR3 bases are TGTGCCAGTAGTATCCCCCCCCTAGGTCTCACCACCAGGCAGCCCCAGCATTTT. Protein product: CASSIPPLGLTTRQPQHF.